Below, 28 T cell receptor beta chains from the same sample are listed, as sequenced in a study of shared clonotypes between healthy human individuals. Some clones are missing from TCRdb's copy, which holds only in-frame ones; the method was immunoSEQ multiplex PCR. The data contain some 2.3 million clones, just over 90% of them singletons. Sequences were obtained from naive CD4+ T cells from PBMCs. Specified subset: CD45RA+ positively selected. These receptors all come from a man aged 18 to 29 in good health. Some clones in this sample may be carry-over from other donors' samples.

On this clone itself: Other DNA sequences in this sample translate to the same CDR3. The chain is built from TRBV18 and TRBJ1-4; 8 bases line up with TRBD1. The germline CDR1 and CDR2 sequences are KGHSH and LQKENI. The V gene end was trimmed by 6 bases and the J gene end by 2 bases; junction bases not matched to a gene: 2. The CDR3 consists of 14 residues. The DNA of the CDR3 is TGTGCCAGCTCGCAGGGGGCGACTAATGAAAAACTGTTTTTT. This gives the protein CASSQGATNEKLFF. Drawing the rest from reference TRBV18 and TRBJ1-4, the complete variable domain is NAGVMQNPRHLVRRRGQEARLRCSPMKGHSHVYWYRQLPEEGLKFMVYLQKENIIDESGMPKERFSAEFPKEGPSILRIQQVVRGDSAAYFCASSQGATNEKLFFGSGTQLSVL.

The CDR3: CASSFDNEQFF. In nucleotides, the CDR3 is TGCGCCAGCAGCTTTGACAATGAGCAGTTCTTC. The chain carries TRBV5-1 and TRBJ2-1; D gene unclear. CDR1 and CDR2 (germline): SGHRS, YFSETQ. The CDR3 runs 11 residues. Trimming took 2 bases from V and 5 from J, leaving 2 bases between them.

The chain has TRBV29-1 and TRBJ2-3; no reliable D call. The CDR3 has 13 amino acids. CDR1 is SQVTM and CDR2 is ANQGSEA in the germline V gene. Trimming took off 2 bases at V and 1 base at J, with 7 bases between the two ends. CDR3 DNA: TGCAGCGTTGAACAGACTCGCACAGATACGCAGTATTTT. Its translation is CSVEQTRTDTQYF.

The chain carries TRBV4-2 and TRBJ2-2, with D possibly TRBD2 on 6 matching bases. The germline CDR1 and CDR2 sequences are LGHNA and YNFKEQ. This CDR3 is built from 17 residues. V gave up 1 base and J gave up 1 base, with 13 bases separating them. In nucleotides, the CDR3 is TGTGCCAGCAGCCAAGCCACGGCGCGGGGGAACACCGGGGAGCTGTTTTTT. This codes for CASSQATARGNTGELFF.

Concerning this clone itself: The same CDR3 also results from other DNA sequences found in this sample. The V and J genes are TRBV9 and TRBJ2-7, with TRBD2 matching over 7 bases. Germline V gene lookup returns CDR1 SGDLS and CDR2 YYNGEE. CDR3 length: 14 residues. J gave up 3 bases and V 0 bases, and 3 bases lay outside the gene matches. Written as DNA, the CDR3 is TGTGCCAGCAGCGTAGGGCTAGCGGACTACGAGCAGTACTTC. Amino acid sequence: CASSVGLADYEQYF.

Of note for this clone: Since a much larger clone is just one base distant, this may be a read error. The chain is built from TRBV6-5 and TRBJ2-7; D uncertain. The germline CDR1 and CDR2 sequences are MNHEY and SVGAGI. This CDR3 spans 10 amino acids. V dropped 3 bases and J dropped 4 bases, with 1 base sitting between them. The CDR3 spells CASSYYEQYF. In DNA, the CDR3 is TGTGCCAGCAGTTATTACGAGCAGTACTTC.

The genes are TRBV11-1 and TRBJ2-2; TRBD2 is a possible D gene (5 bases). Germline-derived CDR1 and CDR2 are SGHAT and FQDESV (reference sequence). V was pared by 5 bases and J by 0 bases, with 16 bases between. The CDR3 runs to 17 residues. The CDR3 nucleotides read TGTGCCAGCAGCGCAAGTCCTAGCACTTCGAACACCGGGGAGCTGTTTTTT. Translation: CASSASPSTSNTGELFF. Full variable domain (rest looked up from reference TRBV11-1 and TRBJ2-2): EAEVAQSPRYKITEKSQAVAFWCDPISGHATLYWYRQILGQGPELLVQFQDESVVDDSQLPKDRFSAERLKGVDSTLKIQPAELGDSAMYLCASSASPSTSNTGELFFGEGSRLTVL.

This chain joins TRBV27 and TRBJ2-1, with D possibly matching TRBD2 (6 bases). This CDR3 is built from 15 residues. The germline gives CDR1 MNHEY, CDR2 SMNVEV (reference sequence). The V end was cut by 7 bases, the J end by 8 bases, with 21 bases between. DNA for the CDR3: TGTGCCAGCAACCATCGCCAGCGGGTGGTCGATGAGCAGTTCTTC. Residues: CASNHRQRVVDEQFF.

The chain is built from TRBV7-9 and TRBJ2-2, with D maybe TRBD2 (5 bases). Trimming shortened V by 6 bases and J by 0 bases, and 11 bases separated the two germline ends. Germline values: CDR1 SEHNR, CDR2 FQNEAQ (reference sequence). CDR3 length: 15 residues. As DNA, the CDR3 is TGTGCCAGCAGATCGGACGGGACGAACACCGGGGAGCTGTTTTTT. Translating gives CASRSDGTNTGELFF.

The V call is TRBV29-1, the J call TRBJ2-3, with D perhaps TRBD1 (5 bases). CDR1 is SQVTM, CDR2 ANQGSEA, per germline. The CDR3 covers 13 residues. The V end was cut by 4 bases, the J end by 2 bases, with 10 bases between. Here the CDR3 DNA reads TGCAGCGTTGTAGCAGGGTACACAGATACGCAGTATTTT. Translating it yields CSVVAGYTDTQYF.

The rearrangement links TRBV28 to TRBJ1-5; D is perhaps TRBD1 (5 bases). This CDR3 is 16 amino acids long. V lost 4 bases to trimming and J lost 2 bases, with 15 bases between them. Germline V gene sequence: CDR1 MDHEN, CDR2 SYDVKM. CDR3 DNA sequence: TGTGCCAGCAGTTCGGGACTAGTTTGGGGCAATCAGCCCCAGCATTTT. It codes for CASSSGLVWGNQPQHF.

As DNA, the CDR3 is TGCAGCGTGGAAAGGGGGGGCGGTGGGACTGAAGCTTTCTTT. Amino acids: CSVERGGGGTEAFF. The V call is TRBV29-1, the J call TRBJ1-1, with a weak D call TRBD1 (6 bases). This CDR3 is built from 14 residues. CDR1 is SQVTM and CDR2 is ANQGSEA in the germline V gene. The V and J ends lost 6 bases and 5 bases respectively, with 19 bases between them.

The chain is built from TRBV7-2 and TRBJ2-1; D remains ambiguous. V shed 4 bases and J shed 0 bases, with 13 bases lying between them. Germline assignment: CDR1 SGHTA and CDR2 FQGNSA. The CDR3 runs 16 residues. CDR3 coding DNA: TGTGCCAGCAGCTCCTGGATCGGCGGCTCCTACAATGAGCAGTTCTTC. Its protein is CASSSWIGGSYNEQFF.

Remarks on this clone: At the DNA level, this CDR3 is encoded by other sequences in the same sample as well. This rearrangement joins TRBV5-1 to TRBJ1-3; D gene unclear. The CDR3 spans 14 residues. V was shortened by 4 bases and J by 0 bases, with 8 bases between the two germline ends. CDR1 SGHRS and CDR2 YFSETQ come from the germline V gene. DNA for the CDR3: TGCGCCAGCAGCCAAGACAACTCTGGAAACACCATATATTTT. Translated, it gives CASSQDNSGNTIYF.

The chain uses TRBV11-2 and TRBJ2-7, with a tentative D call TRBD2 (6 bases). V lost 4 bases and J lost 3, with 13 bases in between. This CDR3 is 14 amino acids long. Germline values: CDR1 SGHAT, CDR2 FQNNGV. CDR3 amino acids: CASSSKRADYEQYF. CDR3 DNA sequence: TGTGCCAGCAGCTCAAAGCGGGCCGACTACGAGCAGTACTTC.

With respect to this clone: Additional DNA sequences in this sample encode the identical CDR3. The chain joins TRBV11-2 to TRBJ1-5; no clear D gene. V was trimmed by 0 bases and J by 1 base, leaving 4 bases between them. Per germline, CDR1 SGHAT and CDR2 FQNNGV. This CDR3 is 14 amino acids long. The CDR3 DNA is TGTGCCAGCAGCTTAGATAGCAGCAATCAGCCCCAGCATTTT. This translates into CASSLDSSNQPQHF. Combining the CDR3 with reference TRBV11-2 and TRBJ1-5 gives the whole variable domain EAGVAQSPRYKIIEKRQSVAFWCNPISGHATLYWYQQILGQGPKLLIQFQNNGVVDDSQLPKDRFSAERLKGVDSTLKIQPAKLEDSAVYLCASSLDSSNQPQHFGDGTRLSIL.

The DNA of the CDR3 is TGCAGCGCCAGACTAGCGGCTTTCTGGCGGTTCTTC. This encodes CSARLAAFWRFF. The V and J genes are TRBV29-1 and TRBJ2-1, with 9 bases lining up with TRBD2. The germline CDR1 and CDR2 sequences are SQVTM and ANQGSEA. With V trimmed by 7 bases and J by 15 bases, 13 bases remained unmatched. This CDR3 has 12 amino acids.

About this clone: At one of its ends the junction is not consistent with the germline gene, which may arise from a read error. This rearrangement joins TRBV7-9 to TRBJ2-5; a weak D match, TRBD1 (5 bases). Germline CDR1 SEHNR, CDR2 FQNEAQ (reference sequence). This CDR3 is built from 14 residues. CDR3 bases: TGTGCCAGTAGCTTAGGAGTCCCAGGGGAGACCCAGTACTTC. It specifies CASSLGVPGETQYF.

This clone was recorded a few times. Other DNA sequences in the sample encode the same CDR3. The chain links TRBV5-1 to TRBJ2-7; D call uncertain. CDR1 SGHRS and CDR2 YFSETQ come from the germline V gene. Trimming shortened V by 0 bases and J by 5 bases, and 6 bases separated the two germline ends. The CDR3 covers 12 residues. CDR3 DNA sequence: TGCGCCAGCAGCTTGGAAGGAGACGAGCAGTACTTC. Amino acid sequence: CASSLEGDEQYF.

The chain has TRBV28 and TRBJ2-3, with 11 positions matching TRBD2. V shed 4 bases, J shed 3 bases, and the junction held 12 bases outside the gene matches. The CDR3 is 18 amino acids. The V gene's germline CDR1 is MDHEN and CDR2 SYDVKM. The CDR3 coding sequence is TGTGCCAGCAGTTCCCTCCCGGCACTAGCGGGAGATACAGATACGCAGTATTTT. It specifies CASSSLPALAGDTDTQYF.

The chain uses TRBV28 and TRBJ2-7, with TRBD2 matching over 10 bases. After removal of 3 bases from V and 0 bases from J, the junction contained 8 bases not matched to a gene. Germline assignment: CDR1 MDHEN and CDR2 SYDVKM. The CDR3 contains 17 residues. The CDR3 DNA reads TGTGCCAGCAGTTTTGATAGCGGGAGGATCCGCTCCTACGAGCAGTACTTC. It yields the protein CASSFDSGRIRSYEQYF.

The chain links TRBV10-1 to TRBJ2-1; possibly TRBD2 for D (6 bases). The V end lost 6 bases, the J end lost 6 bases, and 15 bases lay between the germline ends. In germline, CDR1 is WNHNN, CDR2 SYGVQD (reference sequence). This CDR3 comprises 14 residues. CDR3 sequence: CASSGTGSGNEQFF. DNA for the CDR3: TGCGCCAGCAGCGGGACTGGGTCGGGCAATGAGCAGTTCTTC.

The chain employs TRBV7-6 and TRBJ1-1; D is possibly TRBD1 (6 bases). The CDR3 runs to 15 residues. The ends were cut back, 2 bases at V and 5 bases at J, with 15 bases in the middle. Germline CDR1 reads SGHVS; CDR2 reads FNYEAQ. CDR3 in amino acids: CASSLMRGPGTEAFF. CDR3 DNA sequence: TGTGCCAGCAGCTTAATGCGGGGGCCGGGAACTGAAGCTTTCTTT.

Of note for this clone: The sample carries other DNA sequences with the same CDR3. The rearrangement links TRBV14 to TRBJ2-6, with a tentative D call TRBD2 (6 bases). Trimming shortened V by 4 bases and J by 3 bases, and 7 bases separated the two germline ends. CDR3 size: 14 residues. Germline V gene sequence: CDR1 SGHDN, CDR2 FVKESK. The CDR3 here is CASSRGGGANVLTF. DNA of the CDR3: TGTGCCAGCAGCCGGGGAGGTGGGGCCAACGTCCTGACTTTC.

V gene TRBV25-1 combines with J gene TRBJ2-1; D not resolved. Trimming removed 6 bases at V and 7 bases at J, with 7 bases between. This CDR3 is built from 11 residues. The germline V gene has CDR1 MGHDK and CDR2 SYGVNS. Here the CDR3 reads CASRRANEQFF. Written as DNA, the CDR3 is TGTGCCAGCAGACGTGCGAATGAGCAGTTCTTC.

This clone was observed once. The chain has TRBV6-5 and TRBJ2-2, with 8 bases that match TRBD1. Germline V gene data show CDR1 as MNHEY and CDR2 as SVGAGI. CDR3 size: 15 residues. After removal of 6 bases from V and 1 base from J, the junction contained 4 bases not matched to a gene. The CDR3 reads CASSKGTGNTGELFF. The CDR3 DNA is TGTGCCAGCAGCAAAGGGACAGGGAACACCGGGGAGCTGTTTTTT.

CDR3 bases: TGTGCCAGCTCACCACCGGACAGCCTAGGCCGCACTGAAGCTTTCTTT. Protein product: CASSPPDSLGRTEAFF. The V and J genes are TRBV18 and TRBJ1-1, with a possible D match to TRBD1 (6 bases). The CDR3 covers 16 residues. The V gene lost 0 bases and the J gene lost 4 bases, with 15 bases spanning the gap. Germline assignment: CDR1 KGHSH and CDR2 LQKENI.

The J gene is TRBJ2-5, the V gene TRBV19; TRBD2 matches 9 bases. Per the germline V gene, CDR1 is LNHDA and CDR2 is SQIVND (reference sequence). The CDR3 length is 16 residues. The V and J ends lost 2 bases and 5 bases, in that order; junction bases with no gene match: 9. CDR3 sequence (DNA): TGTGCCAGTAGTATAAGGCGCGGGAGGGCCAACGAGACCCAGTACTTC. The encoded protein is CASSIRRGRANETQYF.